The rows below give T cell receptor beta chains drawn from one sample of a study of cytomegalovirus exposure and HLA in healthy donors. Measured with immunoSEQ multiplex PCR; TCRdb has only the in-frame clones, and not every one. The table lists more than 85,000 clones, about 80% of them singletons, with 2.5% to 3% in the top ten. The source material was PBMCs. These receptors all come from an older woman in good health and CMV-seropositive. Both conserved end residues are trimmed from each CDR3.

CDR3: ASSLDRVTEAF
V: TRBV5-4
J: TRBJ1-1

CDR3: AISRQYSNQPQH
V: TRBV10-3
J: TRBJ1-5

CDR3: ASRRGRTGYGYT
V: TRBV6-5
J: TRBJ1-2

CDR3: ASASSGGSYNEQF
V: TRBV6-5
J: TRBJ2-1

CDR3: ASSLITQETQY
V: TRBV7-7
J: TRBJ2-5

CDR3: ASSSGWRQETQY
V: TRBV7-2
J: TRBJ2-5

CDR3: ASSLPGTGELF
V: TRBV28
J: TRBJ2-2

CDR3: ASSDYYLNEQF
V: TRBV25-1
J: TRBJ2-1

CDR3: ASSSGSTDTQY
V: TRBV11-3
J: TRBJ2-3

CDR3: ATSGGRSQPQH
V: TRBV15
J: TRBJ1-5

CDR3: ASRDRGGPPYEQY
V: TRBV19
J: TRBJ2-7

CDR3: ASSLTGGSDTEAF
V: TRBV7-3
J: TRBJ1-1

CDR3: ASSLGTSGFNEQF
V: TRBV28
J: TRBJ2-1

CDR3: ASRNQGAEAF
V: TRBV7-9
J: TRBJ1-1

CDR3: ASSPTGPPDSPLH
V: TRBV5-1
J: TRBJ1-6

CDR3: ASSSQGDHEQY
V: TRBV27
J: TRBJ2-7

CDR3: ASSEQGINEKLF
V: TRBV2
J: TRBJ1-4

CDR3: ASSAPSTTGLAGGGTQY
V: TRBV6-1
J: TRBJ2-3

CDR3: ASGVGLAGAFGETQY
V: TRBV28
J: TRBJ2-5

CDR3: ASSPPGTGTSLNNEQF
V: TRBV18
J: TRBJ2-1

CDR3: ASSFGRRADTQY
V: TRBV27
J: TRBJ2-3

CDR3: ASSVTSADSYEQY
V: TRBV19
J: TRBJ2-7

CDR3: ASSVIAGVVPKGYGEQY
V: TRBV7-3
J: -

CDR3: ASSIGTQGANQPQH
V: TRBV19
J: TRBJ1-5

CDR3: ASSPAGGTECGYT
V: TRBV18
J: TRBJ1-2

CDR3: ASSMLFGGSTDTQY
V: TRBV2
J: TRBJ2-3

CDR3: ASKKQYNEQF
V: TRBV28
J: TRBJ2-1

CDR3: ASSGFGGSLSREQF
V: TRBV28
J: TRBJ2-1

CDR3: ASSEGWDTLYEQY
V: TRBV6-1
J: -

CDR3: ASSSSSYEQY
V: TRBV5-6
J: -